The 13 T cell receptor beta chains in this list originate from one sample, sequenced in a study of OX40 agonist ivuxolimab in advanced cancers. The method was immunoSEQ multiplex PCR; TCRdb's version includes in-frame clones alone and lacks a portion of them. This table holds around 80,000 clones, roughly 92% found once. Sequences were derived from CD4+ or CD8+ T cells sorted from blood, sampled in a trial of the OX40 agonist ivuxolimab. All receptors derive from an adult with an advanced solid tumor such as melanoma, head and neck, liver or kidney cancer.

In DNA, the CDR3 is TGTGCCAGCAGCCCCCGGGACAGGGGCCATGAGCAGTTCTTC. This gives the protein CASSPRDRGHEQFF. The chain has TRBV11-2 and TRBJ2-1, with 10 bases that match TRBD1. Germline assignment: CDR1 SGHAT and CDR2 FQNNGV. This CDR3 region has 14 residues. With 5 bases clipped from V and 8 bases from J, the junction kept 6 bases outside the gene matches.

The gene calls are TRBV11-1 and TRBJ2-7, with 8 bases that match TRBD1. J was trimmed by 7 bases and V by 5 bases; bases with no gene match: 10. CDR3 length equals 14 residues. Germline V CDR1 and CDR2: SGHAT, FQDESV (reference sequence). For the CDR3, the DNA is TGTGCCAGCAGCACGAGACAGGGGCTGGAGGAGCAGTACTTC. Encoded protein: CASSTRQGLEEQYF.

The genes are TRBV5-4 and TRBJ2-5; D possibly corresponds to TRBD1 (5 bases). The CDR3 is 13 residues long. Germline V gene lookup returns CDR1 SGHNT and CDR2 YYREEE (reference sequence). V was cut by 1 base and J by 10 bases, with 14 bases left in between. DNA for the CDR3: TGTGCCAGCAGCTTGCAGGGTGGCGGAGACCAGTACTTC. Protein sequence: CASSLQGGGDQYF.

This chain joins TRBV5-4 and TRBJ2-7, with D unresolved. V lost 2 bases, J lost 6 bases, and 9 bases lay in between. Germline V gene lookup returns CDR1 SGHNT and CDR2 YYREEE (reference sequence). The CDR3 is 12 residues long. The CDR3 is CASSFPGSEQYF. The CDR3 nucleotides are TGTGCCAGCAGCTTTCCAGGCAGCGAGCAGTACTTC. Looking up the rest from reference TRBV5-4 and TRBJ2-7 gives the full variable domain: ETGVTQSPTHLIKTRGQQVTLRCSSQSGHNTVSWYQQALGQGPQFIFQYYREEENGRGNFPPRFSGLQFPNYSSELNVNALELDDSALYLCASSFPGSEQYFGPGTRLTVT.

This chain links TRBV19 with TRBJ1-1; 11 nucleotides agree with TRBD1. With 10 bases clipped from V and 4 bases from J, the junction kept 8 bases outside the gene matches. This CDR3 has 14 residues. Per germline, CDR1 LNHDA and CDR2 SQIVND (reference sequence). The CDR3 region is CATKGQGAGTEAFF. CDR3 in DNA: TGTGCCACCAAAGGACAGGGGGCAGGCACTGAAGCTTTCTTT.

The genes are TRBV6-6 and TRBJ1-2, with D maybe TRBD1 (5 bases). Trimming left V 8 bases short and J 8 bases short, with 18 bases between. CDR3 length equals 13 residues. Germline assignment: CDR1 MNHNY and CDR2 SVGAGI (reference sequence). CDR3 DNA sequence: TGTGCCAGCGGCTCTGGGGGGAACGGCGGCTACACCTTC. It translates to CASGSGGNGGYTF.

V gene TRBV4-1 combines with J gene TRBJ2-2; unclear D gene. Trimming left V 2 bases short and J 7 bases short, with 14 bases between. Germline values: CDR1 MGHRA, CDR2 YSYEKL. This CDR3 region has 15 residues. Here the CDR3 DNA reads TGCGCCAGCAGCCAAAGCCCTGGACCTGGCGGGGAGCTGTTTTTT. It is translated as CASSQSPGPGGELFF.

The rearrangement uses TRBV19 and TRBJ1-5, with D uncertain. Germline values: CDR1 LNHDA, CDR2 SQIVND (reference sequence). The CDR3 length is 16 residues. The germline V and J ends were trimmed by 5 bases and 3 bases, with 17 bases remaining between them. The CDR3 protein is CASSSLLGRDNQPQHF. DNA of the CDR3: TGTGCCAGTAGTTCGCTCCTAGGACGGGACAATCAGCCCCAGCATTTT.

V usage is TRBV18 and J usage is TRBJ1-3; D gene unclear. The germline V and J ends were trimmed by 3 bases and 4 bases, with 4 bases remaining between them. CDR1 KGHSH and CDR2 LQKENI come from the germline V gene. The CDR3 has 12 amino acids. Here the CDR3 reads CASSPFGNTIYF. For the CDR3, the DNA is TGTGCCAGCTCACCCTTCGGAAACACCATATATTTT.

The chain couples TRBV19 to TRBJ1-1; the match to TRBD1 covers 8 bases. The germline V gene encodes CDR1 LNHDA and CDR2 SQIVND (reference sequence). The CDR3 runs to 14 residues. V trimming: 7 bases; J trimming: 4 bases; junction bases outside the gene matches: 8. CDR3 DNA: TGTGCCAGTACCTCGACAGGGGTGATCACTGAAGCTTTCTTT. Protein product: CASTSTGVITEAFF.

The rearrangement joins TRBV27 to TRBJ1-2; D gene ambiguous. Germline CDR1 MNHEY, CDR2 SMNVEV (reference sequence). Trimming cost V 2 bases and J 3 bases, with 10 bases left between them. CDR3 length: 14 residues. The CDR3 sequence is CASSLKMSDYGYTF. In DNA form, the CDR3 reads TGTGCCAGCAGTTTAAAGATGTCTGACTATGGCTACACCTTC.

The chain uses TRBV5-6 and TRBJ2-5; TRBD2 agrees at 10 bases. V was clipped by 2 bases and J by 5 bases; unmatched bases: 0. Looked up from germline, CDR1 is SGHDT and CDR2 is YYEEEE. The CDR3 runs 13 residues. The CDR3 loop is CASSFSGRETQYF. Written as DNA, the CDR3 is TGTGCCAGCAGCTTTAGCGGGAGGGAGACCCAGTACTTC.

This clone has just a few counts. The DNA for the CDR3 is TGTGCCAGTAGTACGCAGGGGGCTGGAAACACCATATATTTT. Translating gives CASSTQGAGNTIYF. J is TRBJ1-3 and V is TRBV19; 7 nucleotides agree with TRBD1. The CDR3 has 14 residues. V dropped 4 bases and J dropped 2; count of bases not matched to a gene: 2. Germline loops: CDR1 LNHDA, CDR2 SQIVND (reference sequence). Full variable domain (outside the CDR3, taken from reference TRBV19 and TRBJ1-3): DGGITQSPKYLFRKEGQNVTLSCEQNLNHDAMYWYRQDPGQGLRLIYYSQIVNDFQKGDIAEGYSVSREKKESFPLTVTSAQKNPTAFYLCASSTQGAGNTIYFGEGSWLTVV.